The 16 T cell receptor beta chains listed next were all sequenced from one sample in a study of response to subunit inactivated influenza vaccine. MiXCR, run by TCRdb on the RT-PCR reads, gives a single entry per CDR3 protein. The sample consists of some 640,000 distinct CDR3 sequences, approximately 15% of them appearing once. The material sequenced was PBMCs from blood, taken around two weeks before vaccination. The receptors shown here come from a middle-aged man who received an inactivated influenza vaccine.

This clonotype was counted between two and nine times. The chain recombines TRBV4-2 with TRBJ2-3, with 7 nucleotides matching TRBD1. Germline V gene data show CDR1 as LGHNA and CDR2 as YNFKEQ. J was trimmed by 0 bases and V by 0 bases; bases with no gene match: 6. This CDR3 comprises 17 residues. Written as DNA, the CDR3 is TGTGCCAGCAGCCAAGATCCGACAGGGTCTAGCACAGATACGCAGTATTTT. Protein: CASSQDPTGSSTDTQYF.

This clonotype was seen only once. This sequence joins TRBV20-1 and TRBJ2-4; 8 bases agree with TRBD2. V was clipped by 0 bases and J by 15 bases; unmatched bases: 7. From germline, CDR1 is DFQATT and CDR2 SNEGSKA (reference sequence). CDR3 length equals 12 residues. The CDR3 nucleotides read TGCAGTGCTAGAGATCCCGGGACTAGAACGTACTTC. It translates to CSARDPGTRTYF.

The chain recombines TRBV5-5 with TRBJ1-5; 9 positions match TRBD1. Germline CDR1 is SGHKS and CDR2 is YYEKEE (reference sequence). V shed 3 bases, J shed 3 bases, and the junction held 10 bases outside the gene matches. The CDR3 covers 17 residues. CDR3: CASSYFAGTGLNQPQHF. CDR3 DNA: TGTGCCAGCAGCTACTTCGCCGGGACAGGGCTCAATCAGCCCCAGCATTTT.

There are many counts of this clonotype. One end of the junction varies from germline; a read error may be responsible. The V call is TRBV12-3 or TRBV12-4, the J call TRBJ2-7, with TRBD2 matching 9 bases. This CDR3 region has 15 residues. The chain's CDR3 is CASSLGLAGPYEQYF. The CDR3, as DNA: TGTGCCAGCAGCTTAGGCCTAGCGGGACCCTACGAGCAGTACTTC.

This clonotype appeared many times. J is TRBJ2-2 and V is TRBV11-1, with D perhaps matching TRBD2 (6 bases). This CDR3 contains 14 residues. Germline CDR1 and CDR2: SGHAT and FQDESV (reference sequence). V was cut by 5 bases and J by 6 bases, with 13 bases left in between. This CDR3 is CASSPGSGPGELFF. CDR3 DNA sequence: TGTGCCAGCAGCCCCGGCAGCGGGCCCGGGGAGCTGTTTTTT.

This chain joins TRBV12-3 or TRBV12-4 and TRBJ2-4; D uncertain. Trimming removed 1 base at V and 8 bases at J, with 9 bases between. The CDR3 has 13 residues. As DNA, the CDR3 is TGTGCCAGCAGTTTAGGGGTGAGAGACATTCAGTACTTC. The encoded protein is CASSLGVRDIQYF.

The chain has TRBV10-3 and TRBJ2-3, with 7 bases that match TRBD2. V gave up 5 bases and J gave up 0 bases; unmatched junction bases: 14. Germline CDR1 reads ENHRY; CDR2 reads SYGVKD. CDR3 length equals 18 residues. The CDR3 loop is CAISPLQLAGTSTDTQYF. The CDR3 nucleotides read TGTGCCATCAGTCCCCTCCAGTTAGCGGGTACTAGCACAGATACGCAGTATTTT.

In its sample, this clonotype was seen many times. J is TRBJ2-1 and V is TRBV12-3 or TRBV12-4; D might be TRBD1 (5 bases). Trimming took 4 bases from V and 6 from J, leaving 7 bases between them. The CDR3 loop spans 12 amino acids. The CDR3 bases are TGTGCCAGCAGTTCAGGGTCCAATGAGCAGTTCTTC. Translation: CASSSGSNEQFF.

The chain employs TRBV18 and TRBJ1-3; D gene uncertain. The CDR3 has 17 residues. V lost 2 bases and J lost 0, with 14 bases in between. The germline gives CDR1 KGHSH, CDR2 LQKENI. In nucleotides, the CDR3 is TGTGCCAGCTCACCAAGCGCCTGGACGGACTCTGGAAACACCATATATTTT. It codes for CASSPSAWTDSGNTIYF.

This clonotype was counted at least ten times. This chain connects TRBV5-1 to TRBJ1-2, with D tentatively TRBD1 (5 bases). The length of the CDR3 is 11 residues. CDR1 SGHRS and CDR2 YFSETQ come from the germline V gene. The V and J ends lost 4 bases and 8 bases respectively, with 9 bases between them. CDR3 residues: CASSAGAGYTF. CDR3 nucleotide sequence: TGCGCCAGCAGCGCTGGGGCCGGCTACACCTTC.

This clonotype was seen a few times. The chain recombines TRBV5-1 with TRBJ2-3; 9 bases line up with TRBD1. The CDR3 has 16 amino acids. J lost 0 bases, V lost 2 bases, and 4 bases had no gene match. Germline CDR1 is SGHRS and CDR2 is YFSETQ. In DNA, the CDR3 is TGCGCCAGCAGCTTCGGGACAGGGCCTAGCACAGATACGCAGTATTTT. Translated: CASSFGTGPSTDTQYF.

This clonotype has only a few counts. This rearrangement joins TRBV10-3 to TRBJ1-2; the match to TRBD1 covers 8 bases. This CDR3 spans 16 amino acids. From germline, CDR1 is ENHRY and CDR2 SYGVKD. V was pared by 6 bases and J by 2 bases, with 11 bases of the junction left unmatched. The CDR3, as DNA: TGTGCCATCAGCCTAAACCGGGACAGGAACAACTATGGCTACACCTTC. This codes for CAISLNRDRNNYGYTF.

This clonotype appeared a few times. The chain uses TRBV27 and TRBJ1-1, with D possibly TRBD1 on 6 matching bases. This CDR3 is built from 15 residues. Trimming cost V 2 bases and J 11 bases, with 21 bases left between them. Germline V gene data show CDR1 as MNHEY and CDR2 as SMNVEV (reference sequence). In DNA form, the CDR3 reads TGTGCCAGCAGTTTAACAGGGAAGGGCTACGGAGGCGCTTTCTTT. Translating it yields CASSLTGKGYGGAFF.

This clonotype was seen a handful of times. The genes are TRBV5-6 and TRBJ1-1, with D possibly TRBD1 on 5 matching bases. Trimming cost V 4 bases and J 0 bases, with 19 bases left between them. There are 17 residues in the CDR3. Germline V gives CDR1 SGHDT, CDR2 YYEEEE. The CDR3 loop is CASSKGLDRSLNTEAFF. The CDR3 DNA reads as TGTGCCAGCAGCAAGGGACTTGATCGTTCCCTGAACACTGAAGCTTTCTTT.

This clonotype was seen only a few times. V is TRBV5-6 and J is TRBJ2-6; no definite D call. The ends were cut back, 2 bases at V and 0 bases at J, with 12 bases in the middle. The CDR3 consists of 17 residues. The V gene's germline CDR1 is SGHDT and CDR2 YYEEEE. CDR3 amino acids: CASSLLALLSGANVLTF. CDR3 sequence (DNA): TGTGCCAGCAGCTTACTTGCCCTGCTCTCTGGGGCCAACGTCCTGACTTTC.

This clonotype was found many times. The CDR3, as DNA: TGTGCCAGCAGTGCGATACTAGCTAGCAATGAGCAGTTCTTC. This sequence encodes CASSAILASNEQFF. This chain joins TRBV12-3 or TRBV12-4 and TRBJ2-1, with D possibly matching TRBD2 (6 bases). The CDR3 is 14 amino acids. V lost 5 bases and J lost 6, with 14 bases in between.